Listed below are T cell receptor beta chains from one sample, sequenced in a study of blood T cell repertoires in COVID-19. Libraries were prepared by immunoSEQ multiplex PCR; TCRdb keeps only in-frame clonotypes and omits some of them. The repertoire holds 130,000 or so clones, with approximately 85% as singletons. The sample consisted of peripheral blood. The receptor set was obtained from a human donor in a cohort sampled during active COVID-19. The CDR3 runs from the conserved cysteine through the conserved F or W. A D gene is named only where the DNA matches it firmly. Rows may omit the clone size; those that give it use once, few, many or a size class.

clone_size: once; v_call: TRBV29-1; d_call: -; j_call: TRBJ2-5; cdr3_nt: TGCAGCGTTGATGGGCTCTGGGAGACCCAGTACTTC; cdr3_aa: CSVDGLWETQYF
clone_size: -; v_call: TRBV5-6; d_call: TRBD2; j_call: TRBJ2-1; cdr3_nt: TGTGCCAGCAGCTTGGGACTAGCGGGGGGGAAGTACAATGAGCAGTTCTTC; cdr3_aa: CASSLGLAGGKYNEQFF
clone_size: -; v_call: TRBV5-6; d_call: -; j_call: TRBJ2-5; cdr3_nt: TGTGCCAGCAGCTTGTCCAGAATTCCCTTACGAGAGACCCAGTACTTC; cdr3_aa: CASSLSRIPLRETQYF
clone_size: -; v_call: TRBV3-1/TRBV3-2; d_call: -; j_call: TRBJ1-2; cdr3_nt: TGTGCCAGCAGCCAAACGTTCGATGGCGGCTACACCTTC; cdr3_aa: CASSQTFDGGYTF
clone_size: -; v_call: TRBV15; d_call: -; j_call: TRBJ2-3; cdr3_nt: TGTGCCACCAGCAGAGTCCCCAGCGTAACAGATACGCAGTATTTT; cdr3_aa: CATSRVPSVTDTQYF
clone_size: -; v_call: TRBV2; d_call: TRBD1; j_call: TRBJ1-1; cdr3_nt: TGTGCCAGCATGGGGACAGGGGTCACTGAAGCTTTCTTT; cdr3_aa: CASMGTGVTEAFF
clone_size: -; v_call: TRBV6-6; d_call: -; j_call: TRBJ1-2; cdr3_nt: TGTGCCTGTACATCGGGGAGGACCGGCTATGGCTACACCTTC; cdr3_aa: CACTSGRTGYGYTF
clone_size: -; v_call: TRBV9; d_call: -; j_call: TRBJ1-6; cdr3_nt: TGTGCCAGCAGCGTCCTGGGAGAAAATTCACCCCTCCACTTT; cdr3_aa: CASSVLGENSPLHF
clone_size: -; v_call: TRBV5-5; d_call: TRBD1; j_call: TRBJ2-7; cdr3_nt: TGTGCCAGCAGCTTAGGGACAGGGGCCCACATCTCCTACGAGCAGTACTTC; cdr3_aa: CASSLGTGAHISYEQYF
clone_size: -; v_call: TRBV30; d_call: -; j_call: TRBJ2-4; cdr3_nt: TGTGCCTGGCGAGCTCAGGTGACCTTGAACATTCAGTACTTC; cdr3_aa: CAWRAQVTLNIQYF
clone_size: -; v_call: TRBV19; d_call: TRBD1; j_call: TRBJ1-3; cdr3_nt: TGTGCCAGTAGTATTGTCCCGGGACAGGGGACCTCTGGAAACACCATATATTTT; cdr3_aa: CASSIVPGQGTSGNTIYF
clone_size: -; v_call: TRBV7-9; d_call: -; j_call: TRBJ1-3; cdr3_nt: TGTGCCAGCAGCCCCGCGACTGGGAGGAGCTCTGGAAACACCATATATTTT; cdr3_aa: CASSPATGRSSGNTIYF
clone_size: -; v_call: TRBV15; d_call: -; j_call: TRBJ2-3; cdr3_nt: TGTGCCACCAGCATTGGACAGTCCACAGATACGCAGTATTTT; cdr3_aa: CATSIGQSTDTQYF
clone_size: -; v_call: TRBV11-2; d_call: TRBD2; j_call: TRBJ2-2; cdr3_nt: TGTGCCAGCAGCCGCCGACTAGCGGGAGCGAACACCGGGGAGCTGTTTTTT; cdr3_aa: CASSRRLAGANTGELFF
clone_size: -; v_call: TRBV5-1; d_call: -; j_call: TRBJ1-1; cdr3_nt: TGCGCCAGCAGCTTCCAACCCCCGACGAGGGTATTT; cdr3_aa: CASSFQPPTRVF